The clone carrying this T cell receptor (beta chain) was seen ten or more times. This sample stems from a study of human T cells and chemical hapten exposure. Overall study: Patients, largely female, had alopecia areata, totalis or universalis.

The germline gives CDR1 SEHNR, CDR2 FQNEAQ (reference sequence). The CDR3 consists of 16 residues. V was cut by 11 bases and J by 4 bases, with 26 bases left in between. Original analysis: A per-sample median of roughly 91,000 TCRs was observed, with a range of roughly 20,000 to 750,000. TCRdb reprocessed the RACE reads via MiXCR and lists one record per CDR3 protein. It is TCRdb's table, rather than the study itself, that gives the V and J calls and clone size. The sample records around 69,000 distinct CDR3 sequences, about 9.1% being singletons. Time point given: patch test 1, 2 weeks after DPC sensitization. Treatment specified: therapeutic diphenylcyclopropenone sensitization with weekly scalp DPC.

The sample here was whole blood, taken in connection with sensitization to the hapten diphenylcyclopropenone (DPC). This clonotype was obtained from a woman aged 40 to 50 with alopecia areata. Some clones in this sample may be carry-over from other donors' samples. The chain combines TRBV7-9 with TRBJ1-1, with D possibly matching TRBD1 (5 bases). CDR3 nucleotide sequence: TGTGCCGTATCAGGTCAAGGTACAGTGGGGGGCACTGAAGCTTTCTTT. As protein: CAVSGQGTVGGTEAFF.